The subject of this entry is one T cell receptor (beta chain). V lost 2 bases and J 7 bases, leaving 20 bases between the germline ends. The CDR3 is made up of 17 amino acids. Per the germline V gene, CDR1 is MGHRA and CDR2 is YSYEKL. This record belongs to a study of blood T cell repertoires in COVID-19. Across the whole study: Acute and convalescent COVID-19 samples came from the United States, Italy and Spain.

Sequencing was performed with immunoSEQ multiplex PCR; in TCRdb, only in-frame clones are kept and a portion is missing. The top ten hold roughly 3.1% of the sample, which has 27,000 or so clones, approximately 90% seen once. Source material: peripheral blood. V and J are TRBV4-1 and TRBJ1-4; possible D gene TRBD1, 6 bases. This clonotype originated in a human donor in a cohort sampled during active COVID-19. CDR3 protein: CASSQRQGRDKGEKLFF. The CDR3 DNA reads TGCGCCAGCAGCCAAAGGCAGGGGAGGGATAAGGGTGAAAAACTGTTTTTT.